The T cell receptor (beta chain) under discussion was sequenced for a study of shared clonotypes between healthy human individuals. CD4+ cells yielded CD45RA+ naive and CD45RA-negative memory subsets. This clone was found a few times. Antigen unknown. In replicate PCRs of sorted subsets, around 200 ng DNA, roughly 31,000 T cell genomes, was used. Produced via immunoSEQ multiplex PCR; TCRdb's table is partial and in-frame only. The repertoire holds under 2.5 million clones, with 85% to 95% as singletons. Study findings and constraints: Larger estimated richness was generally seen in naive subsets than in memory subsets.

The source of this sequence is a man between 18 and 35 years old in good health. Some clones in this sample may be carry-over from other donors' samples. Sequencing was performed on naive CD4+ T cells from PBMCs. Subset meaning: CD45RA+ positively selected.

CDR3 loop: CASSPIAGSLRAFF. CDR3 sequence (DNA): TGTGCCAGCAGCCCGATAGCCGGGTCGTTGCGAGCTTTCTTT. The chain recombines TRBV5-5 with TRBJ1-1; D is unresolved. The length of the CDR3 is 14 residues. The ends were cut back, 4 bases at V and 10 bases at J, with 20 bases in the middle. Germline V gene data show CDR1 as SGHKS and CDR2 as YYEKEE (reference sequence).